The present TCR beta chain was sequenced within a study of cytomegalovirus exposure and HLA in healthy donors (dated by TCRdb to about 2017). Turning to the overall study: According to an earlier analysis of 587 of the donors, 150 million to 200 million T cells yielded 90 million to 130 million unique TCR beta sequences and 250 to 350 Gb of sequence data. Besides the first cohort of around 700 subjects, a separate validation cohort made up of 90 to 150 different subjects was used. To predict cytomegalovirus infection status, the study combined high-throughput TCR immunosequencing, statistical association of individual TCRs with disease status, and machine learning. In the later analysis, no new phenotypic data were used to find candidate immune exposures; instead, reliance was placed on TCR beta sequences and their occurrence across donors. The study profiled the T cell repertoires of around 700 subjects by immunosequencing and related them to cytomegalovirus serostatus. Donor age, sex, ethnicity and CMV serostatus were collected together with the repertoire data. An earlier analysis of more than 450 of the donors used high-throughput TCR beta sequencing to judge whether each TCR beta V gene segment behaved as functional or pseudogenic. A later genetic analysis took genome-wide SNP genotypes for 398 of the 666 donors and used that subset as a discovery cohort. Because of strong linkage in the cohort, roughly five DR-DQ haplotypes were treated as single units for association and clustering. The number of typed donors differed by locus: about 629-630 for A, B, C, DRB1 and DQB1; 500 to 550 for DQA1; approximately 600 for DPA1; and approximately 450 for DPB1. HLA typing included class I and class II loci at four-digit resolution. A later analysis re-examined previously published TCR beta repertoires from more than 600 donors and added high-resolution HLA genotyping to investigate patterns of TCR occurrence. Every repertoire in the discovery cohort had been generated on one and the same sequencing platform. Roughly 300 gigabases of sequencing data and 78 million or so unique TCR sequences were included in an early release covering under 650 HLA-typed donors. On average, about 200,000 unique TCR beta nucleotide sequences were sequenced per donor among 398 genotyped donors of the cohort, with roughly 19% of those sequences being non-productive. The study aimed to test whether signatures of past pathogen exposure could be identified by cataloging public T cell receptors. Of the roughly 400 genotyped donors, 80% to 90% were placed in the genetic ancestry cluster associated with self-reported Caucasian donors.

Receptor libraries were prepared by the immunoSEQ multiplex PCR assay. For the multiplex PCR, a mixture combining 60 forward primers for TCR Vbeta segments and 13 reverse primers for TCR Jbeta segments was used. A multiplex PCR assay on genomic DNA amplified the CDR3 region of rearranged TCR beta genes. The Illumina HiSeq System was used to sequence the amplified TCR beta libraries as 87-base-pair reads. Under the source paper's analysis protocol: Across the 670 or so repertoires, a later analysis counted some 81 million unique TCR beta chains, about 10 million of which were shared by at least two donors. Raw reads were error-corrected and collapsed into unique sequences with a nearest-neighbor algorithm that merged closely related sequences to remove PCR and sequencing errors. CDR3 sequences were aligned to IMGT reference sequences to assign V, D and J gene segments. For a sequence to be retained, a match of at least six nucleotides to both a V gene segment and a J gene segment was required. Rearrangements were called productive when the CDR3 lacked stop codons and stayed in frame with V and J; all others were non-productive. Following IMGT convention, CDR3 was defined as the stretch from the second conserved V-encoded cysteine to the conserved J-encoded phenylalanine. In an earlier analysis of around 600 of the donors, sequences lacking an unambiguous match to a single V gene segment were excluded. In an earlier analysis of some 590 of the donors, V segments were called functional above 56.7% productive rearrangements and were called segregating when the between-donor standard deviation exceeded 5%. A statistical classification framework was built for diagnosing cytomegalovirus status from the catalog of TCR beta chain sequences. In a later analysis, TCR nucleotide sequences were compared against IMGT/GENE-DB human TR gene sequences so that V and J genes could be assigned. Using the TCRdist pipeline, a later analysis assigned CDR3 sequences along with most-parsimonious VDJ recombination scenarios. In a later analysis, each TCR beta chain was defined by its CDR3 amino acid sequence together with its V-gene family, and reads lacking a unique V-gene family were excluded. In a later analysis, 450 to 600 highly shared, low-generation-probability nucleotide sequences were removed to address suspected cross-contamination and a sequencing artifact. A later analysis calculated a clonal expansion index for each public chain from normalized within-repertoire ranks of inferred template counts. Generation probabilities in a later analysis came from a VDJ recombination model fitted to out-of-frame rearrangements, and those results were checked against IGoR. In a later analysis, TCR-TCR, TCR-HLA and TCR-CMV co-occurrence was scored with hypergeometric tests, and a repertoire-size bias correction was applied to TCR pairs. A later analysis estimated false discovery rates by permuting HLA or CMV assignments 20 times. In a later analysis, co-occurring TCRs were grouped with DBSCAN, and TCRdist sequence similarity was added when clustering was performed within HLA-allele-positive subsets. Repertoires with fewer than 30,000 or more than 120,000 public chains, plus five repertoires with anomalous nucleotide sharing, were excluded from co-occurrence clustering. Entries here come from immuneACCESS through TCRdb and include only in-frame sequences with V and J called. Some clones fail to appear in such tables; in the studies checked, an unresolved V gene covers under half of the shortfall, and the cause of the remainder is unknown. The DNA was the basis for D and trimming; V, J and clone size are from that table. For this sample the table gives roughly 63,000 clones, of which around 80% were detected only once. The ten largest clones represent roughly 25% of the sample.

Via the germline V gene, CDR1 is LGHNT and CDR2 FRNRAP. Trimming leaves V shorter by 5 bases and J shorter by 3 bases, with the junction holding 9 bases beyond the gene matches. Its CDR3 holds 15 amino acids, cysteine through phenylalanine. The kept DNA is CDR3 alone, 45 bases in frame from the first base. What the study reported, not specific to this receptor: The study listed 164 TCR beta chains as associated with cytomegalovirus. Three of the identified cytomegalovirus-associated TCR beta chains were confirmed in vitro to be specific for cytomegalovirus antigens. Because HLA typing was missing for some donors at each locus, association tests included only the typed subset. A later genetic analysis reported fewer N-insertions in productive TCRs among donors in an Asian-associated ancestry cluster than the roughly 700-donor mean. In a later analysis, HLA-associated TCR beta chains were found to be more clonally expanded and to have lower generation probabilities than equally common non-associated chains. Specific HLA alleles were associated with 15,000 to 20,000 TCR beta sequences at a false discovery rate of 0.05 in a later analysis. According to a later analysis, TCR association rates differed among HLA loci, with DRB1 alleles showing the most associated TCRs and HLA-C alleles showing the fewest. In this cohort, only TCR beta chains were sequenced, and detectable features were limited by the absence of alpha or paired-chain data. A later analysis reported that several top co-occurrence clusters appeared linked to parvovirus B19, influenza, CMV and Epstein-Barr virus. Over 15 rarely observed V segments, including chromosome 9 orphons, were excluded from the earlier analysis of some 590 of the donors because counts were too low. For the cohort, immune exposure information was limited to CMV serostatus. In an earlier analysis of some 640 of the donors, most TCR beta V segments were observed in productive rearrangements about 87% or about 30% of the time, broadly matching IMGT annotations. The sequencing pipeline was judged likely to have produced a cluster of highly shared sequence variants as a technical artifact. Presence/absence analyses assumed roughly uniform sequencing depth across donors, an assumption that may not hold. A later analysis found that most CMV-associated TCR beta chains appeared HLA-restricted, with HLA associations seemingly driven largely by CMV exposure. Across donors, most TCR sequences were observed very rarely, whereas some public TCRs were present in many individuals. Some IMGT-functional V segments, including TRBV6-2 and TRBV6-3, could not be told apart with the 87-base-pair reads, so those segments were excluded. It was suggested by the authors that the approach could potentially be generalized to other disease states and immunological phenotypes. Correlated functional status among segregating V segments might reflect linkage disequilibrium, but an unknown experimental factor could not be ruled out. When HLA alleles, especially DR and DQ, strongly co-occurred, TCR associations were difficult to assign to individual alleles. A further reported finding was that TCR beta sequences accurately predicted the HLA-A and HLA-B alleles for most subjects in the first cohort. The classifier was reported to diagnose cytomegalovirus status with high specificity and sensitivity in both the original cohort and the validation cohort. V-gene and J-gene trimming of TCR beta chains was associated with a missense DCLRE1C variant in a later genetic analysis, and the association was replicated in an independent cohort.

In total, about 650 healthy bone marrow donors made up the cohort. Cohort members were all nominally healthy when sampled, although unrecorded immune exposures were likely present. The donor was CMV seropositive and belonged to the group of 250 to 350 seropositive cohort members. Each donor provided a peripheral blood sample, and peripheral blood mononuclear cells were used for TCR beta sequencing. The Qiagen DNeasy Blood Extraction Kit was used to extract genomic DNA from the blood cell samples. Regarding this clone: It lacks a known antigen. No much larger clone is present one base from it, and per-base qualities are unavailable.

The receptor was derived from a woman aged 40 to 55 in good health and CMV-seropositive. The sequencing sample was made of PBMCs. The V and J genes are TRBV12-5 and TRBJ1-1, and 7 bases in between align with TRBD1. The bases read TGTGCTAGTGGTACAAACCCACAGGGGCACACTGAAGCTTTCTTT. Protein translation: CASGTNPQGHTEAFF.